The 17 T cell receptor beta chains reported below all come from one sample, sequenced in a study of blood T cell repertoires in COVID-19. The table came from immunoSEQ multiplex PCR; TCRdb's copy has only in-frame clones and leaves some out. In the table there are over 300,000 clones, 86% of which are singletons. The sample taken for sequencing was peripheral blood. These receptors originate from a woman aged 50 to 65 with acute or convalescent COVID-19.

The chain has TRBV25-1 and TRBJ1-2; D remains ambiguous. The CDR3 has 13 residues. Germline CDR1 and CDR2: MGHDK and SYGVNS. V was clipped by 6 bases and J by 3 bases, with 11 bases between them. The CDR3 nucleotides are TGTGCCAGCAGCTCTGCTATAGACTATGGCTACACCTTC. Residues: CASSSAIDYGYTF.

CDR3 amino acids: CATSREGTGDEKLFF. DNA for the CDR3: TGTGCCACCAGCAGAGAGGGGACAGGGGATGAAAAACTGTTTTTT. The V call is TRBV15, the J call TRBJ1-4; TRBD1 matches at 10 bases. Germline lookup yields CDR1 LNHNV and CDR2 YYDKDF (reference sequence). This CDR3 has 15 amino acids. V gave up 0 bases and J gave up 6 bases; unmatched junction bases: 1.

This rearrangement joins TRBV7-3 to TRBJ2-2, with 8 bases identical to TRBD2. Germline V CDR1 and CDR2: SGHTA, FQGTGA. The CDR3 loop spans 17 amino acids. V was clipped by 5 bases and J by 0 bases; unmatched bases: 8. The CDR3 spells CASSQNPGLANTGELFF. In nucleotides, the CDR3 is TGTGCCAGCAGCCAAAACCCGGGACTAGCGAACACCGGGGAGCTGTTTTTT.

This chain links TRBV7-2 with TRBJ2-7; 11 bases are a match to TRBD2. CDR1 is SGHTA, CDR2 FQGNSA, per germline. Unmatched junction bases numbered 11, after V lost 1 base and J lost 3 bases. This CDR3 has 18 amino acids. The DNA for the CDR3 is TGTGCCAGCAGCTTAGGAGGGTTCTCTAGCGGGAGGTACTACGAGCAGTACTTC. It yields the protein CASSLGGFSSGRYYEQYF.

Only a few counts were recorded for this clone. The chain is built from TRBV18 and TRBJ2-7; D not certain. Germline CDR1 reads KGHSH; CDR2 reads LQKENI. Trimming took 0 bases from V and 3 from J, leaving 12 bases between them. CDR3 length: 15 residues. This CDR3 is CASSPPGRVDYEQYF. The CDR3 DNA reads as TGTGCCAGCTCACCACCTGGCCGGGTCGACTACGAGCAGTACTTC.

This CDR3 reads CASSRGTGRETQYF. The CDR3 DNA reads TGTGCCAGCAGTAGGGGGACAGGGCGGGAGACCCAGTACTTC. The V call is TRBV28, the J call TRBJ2-5; TRBD1 matches at 9 bases. Per the germline V gene, CDR1 is MDHEN and CDR2 is SYDVKM. The V gene end was trimmed by 5 bases and the J gene end by 5 bases; junction bases not matched to a gene: 6. The CDR3 spans 14 residues.

V and J are TRBV4-1 and TRBJ2-3; the D is unclear. Germline CDR1 MGHRA, CDR2 YSYEKL. This CDR3 is built from 13 residues. V was clipped by 4 bases and J by 4 bases, with 9 bases between them. The CDR3 bases are TGCGCCAGCAGCCCGTCGTTCTCAGATACGCAGTATTTT. The encoded protein is CASSPSFSDTQYF.

This sequence joins TRBV7-2 and TRBJ1-2; D call uncertain. CDR3 length: 16 residues. From germline, CDR1 is SGHTA and CDR2 FQGNSA. V shed 2 bases and J shed 4 bases, with 17 bases lying between them. CDR3 sequence (DNA): TGTGCCAGCAGCTTATCTACAGCAACTTTTTTCTATGGCTACACCTTC. Encoded protein: CASSLSTATFFYGYTF.

This chain joins TRBV11-2 and TRBJ1-1; D uncertain. Between the trimmed V and J ends, which lost 5 bases and 7 bases, there was a span of 14 bases. Germline CDR1 SGHAT, CDR2 FQNNGV. The CDR3 has 13 amino acids. The CDR3 bases are TGTGCCAGCAGCGCGACGGGAGGGTATGAAGCTTTCTTT. Encoded protein: CASSATGGYEAFF.

V is TRBV5-1 and J is TRBJ2-5; D is unclear. Germline V CDR1 and CDR2: SGHRS, YFSETQ. The CDR3 has 13 residues. Trimming removed 6 bases from V and 0 bases from J, with 9 bases in between. The CDR3 coding sequence is TGCGCCAGCACTGGCAACGACCAAGAGACCCAGTACTTC. It translates to CASTGNDQETQYF. Full variable domain (outside the CDR3, taken from reference TRBV5-1 and TRBJ2-5): KAGVTQTPRYLIKTRGQQVTLSCSPISGHRSVSWYQQTPGQGLQFLFEYFSETQRNKGNFPGRFSGRQFSNSRSEMNVSTLELGDSALYLCASTGNDQETQYFGPGTRLLVL.

This chain connects TRBV7-3 to TRBJ2-6; 7 bases agree with TRBD2. J was trimmed by 4 bases and V by 1 base; bases with no gene match: 7. The germline V gene encodes CDR1 SGHTA and CDR2 FQGTGA. This CDR3 has 17 amino acids. CDR3: CASSLRQGLYGANVLTF. The DNA of the CDR3 is TGTGCCAGCAGCTTAAGGCAGGGACTATACGGGGCCAACGTCCTGACTTTC. Complete variable domain (other parts from reference TRBV7-3 and TRBJ2-6): GAGVSQTPSNKVTEKGKYVELRCDPISGHTALYWYRQSLGQGPEFLIYFQGTGAADDSGLPNDRFFAVRPEGSVSTLKIQRTERGDSAVYLCASSLRQGLYGANVLTFGAGSRLTVL.

The CDR3 region is CASSMGQGSSETQYF. The CDR3, as DNA: TGTGCCAGTAGTATGGGACAGGGGTCTAGCGAGACCCAGTACTTC. The chain is built from TRBV19 and TRBJ2-5; 10 bases are shared with TRBD1. The CDR3 extends over 15 amino acids. J was trimmed by 5 bases and V by 3 bases; bases with no gene match: 6. CDR1 and CDR2 from the germline V gene are LNHDA and SQIVND (reference sequence).

The CDR3 region has the DNA TGTGCCAGTAGCCTTCGGGAGGGGGTTGGCTACGAGCAGTACTTC. Protein sequence: CASSLREGVGYEQYF. J is TRBJ2-7 and V is TRBV19, with 8 nucleotides matching TRBD2. From germline, CDR1 is LNHDA and CDR2 SQIVND (reference sequence). The CDR3 has 15 residues. The V and J ends lost 6 bases and 3 bases, in that order; junction bases with no gene match: 10.

About this clone: Other DNA sequences within the sample encode an identical CDR3. The chain links TRBV12-3 or TRBV12-4 to TRBJ1-2, with TRBD1 as a possible D gene (5 bases). The CDR3 has 13 residues. V was pared by 2 bases and J by 4 bases, with 8 bases between. This CDR3 is CASSLQGSYGYTF. In DNA, the CDR3 is TGTGCCAGCAGTTTACAGGGTAGCTATGGCTACACCTTC.

This chain links TRBV2 with TRBJ1-6; 9 bases are shared with TRBD1. Germline V gene lookup returns CDR1 SNHLY and CDR2 FYNNEI. With V trimmed by 3 bases and J by 0 bases, 12 bases remained unmatched. The CDR3 is 20 amino acids. CDR3 DNA sequence: TGTGCCAGCAGTGAGCCGGGACAGGGACTTATTAGCTCCTATAATTCACCCCTCCACTTT. It translates to CASSEPGQGLISSYNSPLHF.

The chain links TRBV29-1 to TRBJ2-2, with D tentatively TRBD1 (5 bases). CDR1 SQVTM and CDR2 ANQGSEA come from the germline V gene. Trimming stripped 4 bases from V and 6 bases from J, with 9 bases between. The CDR3 runs to 12 residues. The CDR3 loop is CSVGAGSGELFF. The CDR3 DNA is TGCAGCGTTGGGGCAGGGTCCGGGGAGCTGTTTTTT.

This sequence joins TRBV7-2 and TRBJ1-3, with 8 bases that match TRBD1. V was clipped by 3 bases and J by 6 bases; unmatched bases: 10. The germline CDR1 and CDR2 sequences are SGHTA and FQGNSA. CDR3 length: 16 residues. CDR3 protein: CASSLKSGGLPNTIYF. Here the CDR3 DNA reads TGTGCCAGCAGCTTGAAATCAGGGGGCTTACCAAACACCATATATTTT.